These 23 T cell receptor beta chains came from one sample sequenced in a study of response to subunit inactivated influenza vaccine. TCRdb analysed the RT-PCR reads with MiXCR anew, one entry per CDR3 protein. This sample carries more than 450,000 distinct CDR3 sequences, approximately 12% of them seen once, and the ten largest clones take approximately 10%. Source: PBMCs from blood, taken on the day of vaccination. These receptors originate from a man between 45 and 60 years old who received an inactivated influenza vaccine.

Ten or more counts support this clonotype. V is TRBV5-1 and J is TRBJ2-3; the match to TRBD2 covers 8 bases. Germline V CDR1 and CDR2: SGHRS, YFSETQ. Germline trimming cut 1 base from V and 0 bases from J; bases unmatched to any gene: 1. The CDR3 totals 15 residues. The DNA of the CDR3 is TGCGCCAGCAGCTTGAGCGGGGGTAGCACAGATACGCAGTATTTT. It is translated as CASSLSGGSTDTQYF.

The V and J genes are TRBV7-9 and TRBJ2-5, with a weak D call TRBD2 (5 bases). The CDR3 has 15 residues. Germline V gene data show CDR1 as SEHNR and CDR2 as FQNEAQ (reference sequence). V lost 5 bases to trimming and J lost 0 bases, with 13 bases between them. CDR3 protein: CASSLRLTYQETQYF. In nucleotides, the CDR3 is TGTGCCAGCAGCCTCAGACTAACCTACCAAGAGACCCAGTACTTC.

The chain is built from TRBV7-2 and TRBJ2-3; a possible D gene is TRBD1 (6 bases). In germline, CDR1 is SGHTA, CDR2 FQGNSA. The CDR3 sequence is 15 residues long. Trimming removed 5 bases from V and 1 base from J, with 13 bases in between. In DNA, the CDR3 is TGTGCCAGCAGCCTAAACAGGGCTGGCACAGATACGCAGTATTTT. Amino acid sequence: CASSLNRAGTDTQYF.

This clonotype was found many times. J is TRBJ2-3 and V is TRBV10-3, with unresolved D. The V end lost 0 bases, the J end lost 2 bases, and 6 bases lay between the germline ends. The V gene's germline CDR1 is ENHRY and CDR2 SYGVKD. CDR3 length equals 14 residues. The CDR3 loop is CAISESKSTDTQYF. The DNA of the CDR3 is TGTGCCATCAGTGAGTCGAAGTCCACAGATACGCAGTATTTT.

The chain combines TRBV11-2 with TRBJ2-3; unclear D gene. V gave up 4 bases and J gave up 0 bases, with 14 bases separating them. Germline-derived CDR1 and CDR2 are SGHAT and FQNNGV. The CDR3 totals 16 residues. CDR3: CASSYWDASSTDTQYF. The DNA for the CDR3 is TGTGCCAGCAGCTACTGGGATGCGTCTAGCACAGATACGCAGTATTTT.

The V gene is TRBV24-1, the J gene TRBJ2-6; no firm D call. CDR3 length: 12 residues. V lost 9 bases and J lost 2, with 4 bases in between. The germline V gene has CDR1 KGHDR and CDR2 SFDVKD. DNA of the CDR3: TGTGCCACCGGGCCTGGGGCCAACGTCCTGACTTTC. It yields the protein CATGPGANVLTF.

This clonotype has a handful of counts. The chain uses TRBV4-3 and TRBJ1-2; a weak D match, TRBD1 (5 bases). V gave up 4 bases and J gave up 5 bases, with 11 bases separating them. This CDR3 is 13 amino acids long. Looked up from germline, CDR1 is LGHNA and CDR2 is YSLEER. CDR3 region: CASSPIGDYGYTF. CDR3 coding DNA: TGCGCCAGCAGCCCCATAGGGGATTATGGCTACACCTTC.

The rearrangement links TRBV4-3 to TRBJ2-5; D not resolved. The CDR3 extends over 14 amino acids. CDR1 and CDR2 from the germline V gene are LGHNA and YSLEER. V was trimmed by 0 bases and J by 2 bases, leaving 7 bases between them. The CDR3 loop reads CASSQDIGQETQYF. The DNA for the CDR3 is TGCGCCAGCAGCCAAGATATCGGGCAAGAGACCCAGTACTTC.

This clonotype was picked up a small number of times. One end of the junction varies from germline; a read error may be responsible. The chain uses TRBV7-9 and TRBJ2-2; D gene uncertain. Germline loops: CDR1 SEHNR, CDR2 FQNEAQ (reference sequence). The CDR3 totals 12 residues. The CDR3 here is CASILGAGELFF. As DNA, the CDR3 is TGTGCCAGCATCTTAGGCGCCGGGGAGCTGTTTTTT. Variable domain in full (rest from reference TRBV7-9 and TRBJ2-2): DTGVSQNPRHKITKRGQNVTFRCDPISEHNRLYWYRQTLGQGPEFLTYFQNEAQLEKSRLLSDRFSAERPKGSFSTLEIQRTEQGDSAMYLCASILGAGELFFGEGSRLTVL.

V usage is TRBV7-2 and J usage is TRBJ2-1, with 7 nucleotides matching TRBD2. CDR3 length: 16 amino acids. With V trimmed by 1 base and J by 6 bases, 9 bases remained unmatched. Germline CDR1 and CDR2: SGHTA and FQGNSA. The chain's CDR3 is CASSLVSGGGFNEQFF. DNA of the CDR3: TGTGCCAGCAGCTTAGTATCTGGCGGGGGTTTCAATGAGCAGTTCTTC.

This clonotype turned up a few times. This chain uses TRBV7-2 with TRBJ2-7; 7 bases align to TRBD1. Losses at the gene ends were 3 bases for V and 2 bases for J; bases not matched to a gene: 7. This CDR3 has 15 residues. Germline V CDR1 and CDR2: SGHTA, FQGNSA. The CDR3 sequence is CASSFSGRGPYEQYF. CDR3 sequence (DNA): TGTGCCAGCAGCTTCTCGGGTAGGGGGCCCTACGAGCAGTACTTC.

The gene calls are TRBV4-2 and TRBJ2-5; the match to TRBD2 covers 11 bases. Per germline, CDR1 LGHNA and CDR2 YNFKEQ. The CDR3 totals 17 residues. Trimming removed 3 bases from V and 4 bases from J; junction bases left unmatched: 10. CDR3 region: CASSQGLAGGPSETQYF. The DNA for the CDR3 is TGTGCCAGCAGCCAGGGTTTAGCGGGAGGGCCCTCAGAGACCCAGTACTTC.

In its sample, this clonotype was seen many times. This rearrangement joins TRBV4-1 to TRBJ2-1, with 11 bases identical to TRBD2. This CDR3 comprises 16 residues. Germline values: CDR1 MGHRA, CDR2 YSYEKL. The V and J ends lost 4 bases and 0 bases, in that order; junction bases with no gene match: 2. The CDR3 protein is CASSLSGGASYNEQFF. The CDR3 DNA sequence: TGCGCCAGCAGCCTTAGCGGGGGGGCCTCCTACAATGAGCAGTTCTTC.

The J gene is TRBJ2-6, the V gene TRBV5-1; D remains unclear. The CDR3 has 16 amino acids. CDR1 and CDR2 from the germline V gene are SGHRS and YFSETQ. V lost 7 bases and J 0 bases, leaving 14 bases between the germline ends. CDR3 sequence reads: CASSGTAHSGANVLTF. The CDR3 nucleotides read TGCGCCAGCTCCGGAACAGCTCACTCTGGGGCCAACGTCCTGACTTTC.

This clonotype was observed a handful of times. For the CDR3, the DNA is TGTGCCAGCAGCTCGGGGGTCGGGAGGGACGAGCAGTACTTC. It translates to CASSSGVGRDEQYF. The rearrangement joins TRBV7-2 to TRBJ2-7; 8 bases align to TRBD2. The V gene end was trimmed by 4 bases and the J gene end by 5 bases; junction bases not matched to a gene: 7. Germline lookup yields CDR1 SGHTA and CDR2 FQGNSA. CDR3 length: 14 residues.

There are a few counts of this clonotype. CDR3 amino acids: CATSREGIQNIQYF. The DNA of the CDR3 is TGTGCCACCAGCAGAGAGGGAATTCAAAACATTCAGTACTTC. The rearrangement links TRBV15 to TRBJ2-4; D unresolved. V was shortened by 0 bases and J by 5 bases, with 8 bases between the two germline ends. The V gene's germline CDR1 is LNHNV and CDR2 YYDKDF (reference sequence). The CDR3 covers 14 residues.

This clonotype showed up just a few times. This chain links TRBV28 with TRBJ2-3, with 11 bases aligning to TRBD2. V dropped 3 bases and J dropped 0; count of bases not matched to a gene: 11. The CDR3 loop spans 19 amino acids. Germline V CDR1 and CDR2: MDHEN, SYDVKM. The CDR3 loop reads CASSFLLGTSGRSTDTQYF. For the CDR3, the DNA is TGTGCCAGCAGTTTCCTGCTCGGGACTAGCGGACGGAGCACAGATACGCAGTATTTT. The full variable domain, its missing parts supplied by reference TRBV28 and TRBJ2-3, is DVKVTQSSRYLVKRTGEKVFLECVQDMDHENMFWYRQDPGLGLRLIYFSYDVKMKEKGDIPEGYSVSREKKERFSLILESASTNQTSMYLCASSFLLGTSGRSTDTQYFGPGTRLTVL.

This clonotype was found many times. V usage is TRBV6-2 or TRBV6-3 and J usage is TRBJ1-2; D is possibly TRBD1 (6 bases). Germline lookup yields CDR1 MNHEY and CDR2 SVGEGT. The length of the CDR3 is 14 residues. Trimming shortened V by 1 base and J by 7 bases, and 13 bases separated the two germline ends. The CDR3 region is CASSYLLQGGGYTF. The CDR3 DNA reads as TGTGCCAGCAGTTACTTACTACAGGGCGGTGGCTACACCTTC.

This clonotype was seen repeatedly, ten times or more. The chain has TRBV5-1 and TRBJ1-6; 7 bases line up with TRBD1. This CDR3 spans 15 amino acids. V trimming: 1 base; J trimming: 8 bases; junction bases outside the gene matches: 6. Germline V CDR1 and CDR2: SGHRS, YFSETQ. In nucleotides, the CDR3 is TGCGCCAGCAGCTTGAATTGGCAGGGGGATTCACCCCTCCACTTT. As protein: CASSLNWQGDSPLHF.

The rearrangement links TRBV20-1 to TRBJ2-3; 9 nucleotides line up with TRBD1. With 5 bases clipped from V and 4 bases from J, the junction kept 4 bases outside the gene matches. This CDR3 is built from 13 residues. From germline, CDR1 is DFQATT and CDR2 SNEGSKA (reference sequence). CDR3 amino acids: CSAPGQGSDTQYF. CDR3 coding DNA: TGCAGTGCTCCGGGACAGGGTTCAGATACGCAGTATTTT.

This clonotype was detected many times. The CDR3 loop is CSARDTGEGVGYEQYF. CDR3 in DNA: TGCAGTGCTAGAGATACCGGAGAGGGAGTGGGTTACGAGCAGTACTTC. The rearrangement uses TRBV20-1 and TRBJ2-7, with TRBD2 as a possible D gene (5 bases). CDR1 is DFQATT, CDR2 SNEGSKA, per germline (reference sequence). The CDR3 spans 16 residues. With 0 bases removed from V and 4 bases from J, the gap between germline ends came to 19 bases.

This clonotype was observed a few times. Mismatch with germline at one junction end may stem from a read error. This sequence joins TRBV7-2 and TRBJ2-7, with D possibly matching TRBD1 (6 bases). The length of the CDR3 is 14 residues. In germline, CDR1 is SGHTA, CDR2 FQGNSA. CDR3 sequence reads: CASSLNREHYGQYF. The CDR3 bases are TGTGCCAGCAGCTTAAACAGGGAGCACTACGGGCAGTACTTC. The entire variable domain, with the rest obtained from reference TRBV7-2 and TRBJ2-7, is as follows: GAGVSQSPSNKVTEKGKDVELRCDPISGHTALYWYRQSLGQGLEFLIYFQGNSAPDKSGLPSDRFSAERTGGSVSTLTIQRTQQEDSAVYLCASSLNREHYGQYFGPGTRLTVT.

The J gene is TRBJ2-7, the V gene TRBV27, with TRBD1 matching over 8 bases. CDR3 length: 15 amino acids. The V segment lost 3 bases and the J segment 2 bases; nucleotides outside the gene matches: 6. Germline CDR1 is MNHEY and CDR2 is SMNVEV (reference sequence). CDR3 loop: CASSFWDRSAYEQYF. The CDR3 bases are TGTGCCAGCAGTTTCTGGGACAGGTCAGCCTACGAGCAGTACTTC.